This T cell receptor beta chain was identified in a study of T cell changes during pregnancy in multiple sclerosis. Profiling relied on immunoSEQ multiplex PCR, and the TCRdb table lists in-frame clones only, not all of them. Among tens of thousands of clones, about 90% were seen once, and the ten largest hold around 0.7%. Sequencing was performed on CD4+ T cells from peripheral blood mononuclear cells, taken in the second trimester of pregnancy. The sequence was collected from a female donor in good health, enrolled as a control in a pregnancy study.

The CDR3 protein is CASSSGKETQYF. CDR3 sequence (DNA): TGTGCCAGCAGTTCAGGGAAAGAGACCCAGTACTTC. The chain combines TRBV28 with TRBJ2-5, with D perhaps matching TRBD1 (5 bases). Trimming cost V 4 bases and J 3 bases, with 6 bases left between them. Germline V lookup: CDR1 MDHEN, CDR2 SYDVKM. The CDR3 loop spans 12 amino acids.